This TCR beta chain was sequenced in a study of cytomegalovirus exposure and HLA in healthy donors. General study points: Three CMV-associated chains were confirmed in vitro to be specific for CMV antigens. Most CMV-associated TCR beta chains appeared HLA-restricted in a later analysis.

Details on this clone: Its cognate antigen is unknown.

In the PCR, 60 Vbeta and 13 Jbeta primers were used. Sequenced by immunoSEQ multiplex PCR; TCRdb stores in-frame clones only, minus some. Of about 150,000 clones listed, around nine tenths are singletons. The germline V gene has CDR1 SGHVS and CDR2 FQNEAQ. J gave up 5 bases and V 5 bases, and 5 bases lay outside the gene matches. This CDR3 is built from 13 residues. Unrecorded immune exposures were likely, despite nominal health at sampling. The chain recombines TRBV7-8 with TRBJ1-1, with 7 bases matching TRBD1. This sequence originates from a woman aged 25-40 years in good health and CMV-seronegative. Sequencing used PBMCs. CDR3 DNA: TGTGCCAGCAGCACAGGGGTCGAGACTGAAGCTTTCTTT. Residues: CASSTGVETEAFF.